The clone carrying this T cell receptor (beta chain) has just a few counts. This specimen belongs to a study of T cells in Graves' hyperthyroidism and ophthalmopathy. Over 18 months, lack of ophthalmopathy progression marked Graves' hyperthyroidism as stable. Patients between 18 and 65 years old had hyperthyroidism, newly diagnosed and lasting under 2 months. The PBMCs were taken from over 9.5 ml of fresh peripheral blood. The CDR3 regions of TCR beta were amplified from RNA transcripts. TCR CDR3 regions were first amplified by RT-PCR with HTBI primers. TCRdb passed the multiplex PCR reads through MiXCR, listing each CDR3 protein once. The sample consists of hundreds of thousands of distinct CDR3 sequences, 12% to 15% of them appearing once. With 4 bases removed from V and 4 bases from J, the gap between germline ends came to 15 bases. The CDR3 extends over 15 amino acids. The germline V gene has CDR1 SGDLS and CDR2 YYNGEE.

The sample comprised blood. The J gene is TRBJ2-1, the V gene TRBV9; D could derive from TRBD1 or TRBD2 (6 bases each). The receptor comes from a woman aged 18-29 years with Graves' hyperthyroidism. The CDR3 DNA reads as TGTGCCAGCAGCCCCCGGTGGGGGGCGTACAATGAGCAGTTCTTC. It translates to CASSPRWGAYNEQFF.